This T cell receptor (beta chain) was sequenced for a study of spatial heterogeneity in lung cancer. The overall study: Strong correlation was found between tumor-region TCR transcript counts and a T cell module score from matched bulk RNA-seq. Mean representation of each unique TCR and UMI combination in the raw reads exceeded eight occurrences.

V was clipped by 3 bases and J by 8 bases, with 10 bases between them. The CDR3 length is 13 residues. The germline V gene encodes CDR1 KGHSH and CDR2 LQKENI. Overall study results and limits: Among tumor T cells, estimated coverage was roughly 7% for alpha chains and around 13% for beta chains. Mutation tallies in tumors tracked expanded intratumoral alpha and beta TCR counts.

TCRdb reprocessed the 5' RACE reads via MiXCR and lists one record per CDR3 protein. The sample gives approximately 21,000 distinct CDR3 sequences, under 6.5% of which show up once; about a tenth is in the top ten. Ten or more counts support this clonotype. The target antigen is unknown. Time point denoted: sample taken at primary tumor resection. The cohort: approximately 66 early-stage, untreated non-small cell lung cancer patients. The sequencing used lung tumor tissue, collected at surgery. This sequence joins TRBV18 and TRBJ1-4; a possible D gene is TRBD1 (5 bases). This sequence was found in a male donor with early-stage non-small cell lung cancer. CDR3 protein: CASSPRVREKLFF. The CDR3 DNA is TGTGCCAGCTCACCCAGGGTTCGAGAAAAACTGTTTTTT. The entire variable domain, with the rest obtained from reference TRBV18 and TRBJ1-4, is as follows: NAGVMQNPRHLVRRRGQEARLRCSPMKGHSHVYWYRQLPEEGLKFMVYLQKENIIDESGMPKERFSAEFPKEGPSILRIQQVVRGDSAAYFCASSPRVREKLFFGSGTQLSVL.